The 24 T cell receptor beta chains in this list originate from one sample, sequenced in a study of shared clonotypes between healthy human individuals. Sequencing was performed with immunoSEQ multiplex PCR; in TCRdb, only in-frame clones are kept and a portion is missing. This sample has about 2.4 million clones, with over 85% found just once. Sequenced material: naive CD4+ T cells from PBMCs. The subset: CD45RA+ positively selected. The receptors were sampled from a man between 18 and 29 years old in good health. Some clones in this sample may be carry-over from other donors' samples.

About this clone: Other DNA sequences of this sample code for an identical CDR3. The V and J genes are TRBV18 and TRBJ2-1; D call uncertain. This CDR3 comprises 13 residues. Looked up from germline, CDR1 is KGHSH and CDR2 is LQKENI. With 3 bases removed from V and 4 bases from J, the gap between germline ends came to 7 bases. This CDR3 reads CASSPGPYNEQFF. CDR3 DNA: TGTGCCAGCTCACCCGGCCCTTACAATGAGCAGTTCTTC.

The chain links TRBV28 to TRBJ1-1; tentatively, D is TRBD1 (6 bases). The CDR3 runs to 15 residues. Germline assignment: CDR1 MDHEN and CDR2 SYDVKM. V was pared by 5 bases and J by 6 bases, with 19 bases between. The CDR3 here is CASSLIGGARAEAFF. The CDR3 coding sequence is TGTGCCAGCAGTCTGATCGGGGGGGCGCGTGCTGAAGCTTTCTTT.

The chain joins TRBV29-1 to TRBJ1-2; 7 bases are a match to TRBD1. The CDR3 runs to 12 residues. The J segment lost 3 bases and the V segment lost 3 bases, leaving 1 base of the junction unmatched. Germline loops: CDR1 SQVTM, CDR2 ANQGSEA. The CDR3 coding sequence is TGCAGCGTTGATGACAGGGACTATGGCTACACCTTC. Translating it yields CSVDDRDYGYTF.

This clone was detected once. This chain links TRBV18 with TRBJ1-3, with a tentative D call TRBD1 (5 bases). The CDR3 is 14 residues long. The V end was cut by 0 bases, the J end by 3 bases, with 6 bases between. The V gene's germline CDR1 is KGHSH and CDR2 LQKENI. CDR3 sequence reads: CASSPPGVGNTIYF. The CDR3, as DNA: TGTGCCAGCTCACCACCAGGGGTTGGAAACACCATATATTTT.

This clone was detected a few times. The same CDR3 can be traced to other DNA sequences in this sample. The rearrangement uses TRBV5-1 and TRBJ2-5, with TRBD2 as a possible D gene (6 bases). The length of the CDR3 is 12 residues. The V gene's germline CDR1 is SGHRS and CDR2 YFSETQ. V was pared by 4 bases and J by 2 bases, with 6 bases between. CDR3 nucleotide sequence: TGCGCCAGCAGCCGGGGGCAAGAGACCCAGTACTTC. It codes for CASSRGQETQYF. Using reference TRBV5-1 and TRBJ2-5 for the parts outside the CDR3, the full variable domain is KAGVTQTPRYLIKTRGQQVTLSCSPISGHRSVSWYQQTPGQGLQFLFEYFSETQRNKGNFPGRFSGRQFSNSRSEMNVSTLELGDSALYLCASSRGQETQYFGPGTRLLVL.

V usage is TRBV19 and J usage is TRBJ2-7; 15 nucleotides agree with TRBD2. Germline V lookup: CDR1 LNHDA, CDR2 SQIVND (reference sequence). V trimming: 5 bases; J trimming: 2 bases; junction bases outside the gene matches: 7. The CDR3 has 17 residues. The CDR3 region has the DNA TGTGCCAGTAGTTCAAGGACTAGCGGGAGGGTGGCCTACGAGCAGTACTTC. It yields the protein CASSSRTSGRVAYEQYF.

Comment on this clone: Other nucleotide sequences in the sample specify the same CDR3. V gene TRBV29-1 combines with J gene TRBJ1-1; 7 bases agree with TRBD1. V was pared by 4 bases and J by 0 bases, with 2 bases of the junction left unmatched. The length of the CDR3 is 13 residues. CDR1 is SQVTM and CDR2 is ANQGSEA in the germline V gene. The CDR3 is CSVVGQLNTEAFF. The CDR3 nucleotides are TGCAGCGTTGTGGGACAGTTGAACACTGAAGCTTTCTTT.

The chain uses TRBV2 and TRBJ1-2, with D perhaps matching TRBD1 (6 bases). The V gene lost 8 bases and the J gene lost 2 bases, with 9 bases spanning the gap. Germline V gives CDR1 SNHLY, CDR2 FYNNEI. CDR3 length equals 12 residues. The DNA for the CDR3 is TGTGCCAGCCGGGACAACAACTATGGCTACACCTTC. Protein sequence: CASRDNNYGYTF.

V usage is TRBV6-5 and J usage is TRBJ2-7; D might be TRBD1 (5 bases). Germline assignment: CDR1 MNHEY and CDR2 SVGAGI. The V end was cut by 7 bases, the J end by 5 bases, with 9 bases between. The length of the CDR3 is 11 residues. In nucleotides, the CDR3 is TGTGCCAGCACGTGGGGCAACGAGCAGTACTTC. Amino acids: CASTWGNEQYF.

This rearrangement joins TRBV12-5 to TRBJ2-5; 12 nucleotides agree with TRBD1. Germline CDR1 and CDR2: LGHNT and FRNRAP. The J segment lost 5 bases and the V segment lost 6 bases, leaving 7 bases of the junction unmatched. This CDR3 contains 15 residues. The CDR3 sequence is CASGTGTGGAETQYF. The CDR3 coding sequence is TGTGCTAGTGGCACCGGGACAGGGGGCGCTGAGACCCAGTACTTC. The variable domain in full, with the rest retrieved from reference TRBV12-5 and TRBJ2-5, is DARVTQTPRHKVTEMGQEVTMRCQPILGHNTVFWYRQTMMQGLELLAYFRNRAPLDDSGMPKDRFSAEMPDATLATLKIQPSEPRDSAVYFCASGTGTGGAETQYFGPGTRLLVL.

CDR3 in DNA: TGTGCCAGCAGCGTAGCTGGTGAGCAGTTCTTC. Translating it yields CASSVAGEQFF. The rearrangement joins TRBV11-2 to TRBJ2-1; D not resolved. Between the trimmed V and J ends, which lost 5 bases and 9 bases, there was a span of 8 bases. The CDR3 is 11 residues long. Germline CDR1 is SGHAT and CDR2 is FQNNGV.

The chain combines TRBV5-4 with TRBJ2-1; TRBD1 aligns across 9 bases. The germline V gene encodes CDR1 SGHNT and CDR2 YYREEE (reference sequence). Losses at the gene ends were 5 bases for V and 3 bases for J; bases not matched to a gene: 3. This CDR3 region has 14 residues. In DNA, the CDR3 is TGTGCCAGCAGGGACAGGGGAGGCTACAATGAGCAGTTCTTC. This sequence encodes CASRDRGGYNEQFF.

The count of this clone is one. As DNA, the CDR3 is TGTGCCAGCAGCGGGAGAGGCGGGACAGGACCCTACGAGCAGTACTTC. This codes for CASSGRGGTGPYEQYF. The chain employs TRBV13 and TRBJ2-7, with 8 bases identical to TRBD1. Germline-derived CDR1 and CDR2 are PRHDT and FYEKMQ (reference sequence). The V gene end was trimmed by 5 bases and the J gene end by 2 bases; junction bases not matched to a gene: 11. CDR3 length: 16 residues.

This clone was picked up a small number of times. The sample has other DNA sequences that encode this CDR3 too. The rearrangement links TRBV30 to TRBJ2-7, with a weak D call TRBD1 (6 bases). From germline, CDR1 is GTSNPN and CDR2 SVGIG (reference sequence). CDR3 length equals 12 residues. Trimming took 0 bases from V and 3 from J, leaving 6 bases between them. The CDR3 here is CAWSVGGYEQYF. The CDR3 DNA follows: TGTGCCTGGAGTGTAGGGGGCTACGAGCAGTACTTC.

This clone came up once. The CDR3 protein is CASSLAGVKTGELFF. The CDR3 nucleotides are TGTGCCAGCAGCCTAGCGGGAGTTAAAACCGGGGAGCTGTTTTTT. V gene TRBV2 combines with J gene TRBJ2-2; 10 bases are shared with TRBD2. The V gene's germline CDR1 is SNHLY and CDR2 FYNNEI. V was pared by 6 bases and J by 5 bases, with 6 bases of the junction left unmatched. This CDR3 has 15 residues. The full variable domain, with the rest looked up from reference TRBV2 and TRBJ2-2, is EPEVTQTPSHQVTQMGQEVILRCVPISNHLYFYWYRQILGQKVEFLVSFYNNEISEKSEIFDDQFSVERPDGSNFTLKIRSTKLEDSAMYFCASSLAGVKTGELFFGEGSRLTVL.

CDR3 sequence (DNA): TGTGCCAGCAGCGTAACCGGGACAGGGCGTGAAAAACTGTTTTTT. Residues: CASSVTGTGREKLFF. The genes are TRBV9 and TRBJ1-4; 9 bases line up with TRBD1. Germline assignment: CDR1 SGDLS and CDR2 YYNGEE. This CDR3 spans 15 amino acids. The J segment lost 7 bases and the V segment lost 1 base, leaving 5 bases of the junction unmatched. The full variable domain, with the rest looked up from reference TRBV9 and TRBJ1-4, is DSGVTQTPKHLITATGQRVTLRCSPRSGDLSVYWYQQSLDQGLQFLIQYYNGEERAKGNILERFSAQQFPDLHSELNLSSLELGDSALYFCASSVTGTGREKLFFGSGTQLSVL.

The genes are TRBV27 and TRBJ2-4, with a tentative D call TRBD2 (6 bases). V lost 3 bases and J lost 7, with 13 bases in between. Looked up from germline, CDR1 is MNHEY and CDR2 is SMNVEV (reference sequence). The CDR3 is made up of 14 amino acids. CDR3 in amino acids: CASSFRAGGNIQYF. Written as DNA, the CDR3 is TGTGCCAGCAGTTTCCGAGCGGGCGGTAACATTCAGTACTTC.

The rearrangement uses TRBV18 and TRBJ1-1; D is perhaps TRBD1 (6 bases). The CDR3 has 15 residues. V was pared by 3 bases and J by 1 base, with 12 bases between. The germline V gene has CDR1 KGHSH and CDR2 LQKENI. The CDR3 bases are TGTGCCAGCTCACCCAGGGGCTGGGGGAACACTGAAGCTTTCTTT. It encodes CASSPRGWGNTEAFF.

Points on this clone: Other DNA sequences in the same sample also yield this CDR3. V and J are TRBV2 and TRBJ2-2; TRBD1 matches 7 bases. V lost 5 bases to trimming and J lost 0 bases; unmatched junction nucleotides: 3. This CDR3 has 15 residues. The germline V gene has CDR1 SNHLY and CDR2 FYNNEI. The CDR3 spells CASSRQGANTGELFF. CDR3 in DNA: TGTGCCAGCAGTCGGCAGGGGGCGAACACCGGGGAGCTGTTTTTT.

A remark on this clone: Distinct nucleotide sequences in the sample also encode this CDR3. The chain employs TRBV11-2 and TRBJ1-2; possibly TRBD1 for D (6 bases). Trimming left V 4 bases short and J 5 bases short, with 11 bases between. The CDR3 covers 13 residues. CDR1 is SGHAT, CDR2 FQNNGV, per germline. The CDR3 reads CASSSSQGYGYTF. The CDR3 DNA reads TGTGCCAGCAGCTCGTCCCAGGGGTATGGCTACACCTTC.

This rearrangement joins TRBV28 to TRBJ2-7, with 10 bases matching TRBD1. The CDR3 is 14 amino acids. V was pared by 6 bases and J by 5 bases, with 7 bases of the junction left unmatched. Germline CDR1 and CDR2: MDHEN and SYDVKM. The CDR3 sequence is CASSLRQGANEQYF. DNA of the CDR3: TGTGCCAGCAGCCTACGACAGGGGGCTAACGAGCAGTACTTC. Based on the CDR3 plus reference TRBV28 and TRBJ2-7, the full variable domain is DVKVTQSSRYLVKRTGEKVFLECVQDMDHENMFWYRQDPGLGLRLIYFSYDVKMKEKGDIPEGYSVSREKKERFSLILESASTNQTSMYLCASSLRQGANEQYFGPGTRLTVT.

The J gene is TRBJ2-1, the V gene TRBV9; D is possibly TRBD1 (6 bases). The CDR3 extends over 15 amino acids. Deletions cut 4 bases from V and 2 bases from J, with 13 bases between. Germline CDR1 and CDR2: SGDLS and YYNGEE. CDR3 in DNA: TGTGCCAGCAGCTCGAGAGGGGGAGCCTACAATGAGCAGTTCTTC. Protein product: CASSSRGGAYNEQFF.

The chain carries TRBV28 and TRBJ1-1; no clear D. The CDR3 spans 11 residues. The V gene lost 6 bases and the J gene lost 11 bases, with 13 bases spanning the gap. Germline CDR1 and CDR2: MDHEN and SYDVKM. CDR3 nucleotide sequence: TGTGCCAGCAGCCCACGGCCCGGGGCTTTCTTT. Translation: CASSPRPGAFF.

The V and J genes are TRBV5-1 and TRBJ2-7; D is perhaps TRBD2 (6 bases). V lost 5 bases and J 2 bases, leaving 14 bases between the germline ends. The CDR3 runs 14 residues. Germline CDR1 SGHRS, CDR2 YFSETQ. CDR3 sequence reads: CASRRSGPPYEQYF. The CDR3 DNA sequence: TGCGCCAGCAGGAGAAGCGGGCCCCCCTACGAGCAGTACTTC.